This T cell receptor (beta chain) was sequenced for a study of blood T cells in healthy people across ages. Study results and caveats: Without sorted subsets, naive and antigen-experienced compartments could not be conclusively compared.

This clonotype was seen more than once but under ten times. What it binds is unknown. Samples had at least 7 million PBMCs isolated from them. Per individual sample, total RNA of at least 6 micrograms was extracted. Unmatched junction bases numbered 12, after V lost 1 base and J lost 11 bases. The CDR3 has 15 amino acids. The germline V gene encodes CDR1 KGHDR and CDR2 SFDVKD. A second PCR, run for about 6 to 11 cycles, used a sample-barcoded 5' primer plus a J-beta primer mix. Using its own MiXCR run on the 5' RACE reads, TCRdb lists one record per CDR3 protein. The data contain 550,000 to 650,000 distinct CDR3 sequences, about 30% of them singletons.

This TCR derives from a woman over 75 in good health. Sequenced: blood. J is TRBJ2-5 and V is TRBV24-1, with 7 positions matching TRBD1. The CDR3 spells CATSDLRGPEDEQYF. CDR3 bases: TGTGCCACCAGTGATTTAAGGGGGCCGGAGGATGAGCAGTACTTC.